The 12 T cell receptor beta chains in this list originate from one sample, sequenced in a study of blood T cell repertoires in COVID-19. The method was immunoSEQ multiplex PCR; TCRdb's version includes in-frame clones alone and lacks a portion of them. The table has tens of thousands of clones, 65% to 90% seen once. Material for sequencing was peripheral blood. Source of these receptors: a woman between 55 and 75 years old with acute or convalescent COVID-19.

As DNA, the CDR3 is TGCGCCAGCAGCTTGGAGGGAGTCACCGGGGAGCTGTTTTTT. Translated, it gives CASSLEGVTGELFF. V usage is TRBV5-1 and J usage is TRBJ2-2, with D perhaps TRBD2 (5 bases). The germline V and J ends were trimmed by 0 bases and 4 bases, with 7 bases remaining between them. Germline V gene sequence: CDR1 SGHRS, CDR2 YFSETQ. This CDR3 is 14 amino acids long.

The rearrangement links TRBV19 to TRBJ2-3, with D hard to call. This CDR3 is built from 13 residues. Germline assignment: CDR1 LNHDA and CDR2 SQIVND (reference sequence). The V end was cut by 3 bases, the J end by 6 bases, with 10 bases between. The DNA for the CDR3 is TGTGCCAGTAGTATTTATTGGAGCGATACGCAGTATTTT. Amino acid sequence: CASSIYWSDTQYF.

Details on this clone: Other DNA sequences in the same sample also yield this CDR3. The V and J genes are TRBV9 and TRBJ2-3; TRBD2 matches 10 bases. V shed 0 bases and J 1 base; nucleotides not matched to a gene: 2. CDR1 SGDLS and CDR2 YYNGEE come from the germline V gene. The length of the CDR3 is 16 residues. The CDR3 region is CASSVGLAGGTDTQYF. In nucleotides, the CDR3 is TGTGCCAGCAGCGTAGGGCTAGCGGGGGGCACAGATACGCAGTATTTT.

This chain joins TRBV3-1 (or the pseudogene TRBV3-2) and TRBJ1-5; unclear D gene. This CDR3 region has 15 residues. Trimming removed 3 bases at V and 0 bases at J, with 9 bases between. CDR1 and CDR2 from the germline V gene are LGHDT and YNNKEL (reference sequence). As DNA, the CDR3 is TGTGCCAGCAGCCAGACTTTAAATAGCAATCAGCCCCAGCATTTT. Translating it yields CASSQTLNSNQPQHF.

This sequence joins TRBV19 and TRBJ2-5; a possible D gene is TRBD2 (6 bases). This CDR3 is 15 amino acids long. Trimming removed 5 bases at V and 5 bases at J, with 18 bases between. Germline V lookup: CDR1 LNHDA, CDR2 SQIVND (reference sequence). CDR3 DNA sequence: TGTGCCAGTAGTGCTTACAGGAGGGAGCGGGAGACCCAGTACTTC. Its protein is CASSAYRRERETQYF.

The rearrangement links TRBV27 to TRBJ2-2; 7 bases align to TRBD1. Losses at the gene ends were 6 bases for V and 2 bases for J; bases not matched to a gene: 9. Germline CDR1 reads MNHEY; CDR2 reads SMNVEV (reference sequence). The CDR3 covers 16 residues. The CDR3 protein is CASRPRDRQNTGELFF. The DNA for the CDR3 is TGTGCCAGCAGGCCCAGGGACAGACAAAACACCGGGGAGCTGTTTTTT.

The chain has TRBV10-3 and TRBJ2-3, with 9 positions matching TRBD1. This CDR3 has 13 residues. Germline assignment: CDR1 ENHRY and CDR2 SYGVKD. Germline trimming cut 11 bases from V and 3 bases from J; bases unmatched to any gene: 6. The DNA of the CDR3 is TGTGCCTCTTGGGACAGGGTTACAGATACGCAGTATTTT. Protein sequence: CASWDRVTDTQYF.

A single count supports this clone. The V gene is TRBV19, the J gene TRBJ2-7; no firm D call. The ends were cut back, 6 bases at V and 4 bases at J, with 10 bases in the middle. This CDR3 spans 12 amino acids. From germline, CDR1 is LNHDA and CDR2 SQIVND (reference sequence). In DNA form, the CDR3 reads TGTGCCAGTAGCTCTCCCTTTTACGAGCAGTACTTC. Translated, it gives CASSSPFYEQYF.

The J gene is TRBJ1-4, the V gene TRBV5-5; D is perhaps TRBD1 (5 bases). The CDR3 consists of 13 residues. Between the trimmed V and J ends, which lost 6 bases and 10 bases, there was a span of 16 bases. The germline CDR1 and CDR2 sequences are SGHKS and YYEKEE (reference sequence). The CDR3, as DNA: TGTGCCAGCACTGCGGGGCCCGTAGGAAAACTGTTTTTT. It encodes CASTAGPVGKLFF.

The chain couples TRBV23-1 to TRBJ2-7, with D perhaps matching TRBD1 (6 bases). TRBV23-1 is classed as an ORF, of uncertain function. Between the trimmed V and J ends, which lost 7 bases and 2 bases, there was a span of 15 bases. The CDR3 length is 14 residues. The CDR3 DNA is TGCGCCAGCAACCAGGGGCCTTTAACCTACGAGCAGTACTTC. Protein sequence: CASNQGPLTYEQYF.

The CDR3 loop is CASSPGQTYEQYF. DNA for the CDR3: TGTGCCAGCAGTCCGGGACAGACCTACGAGCAGTACTTC. V usage is TRBV2 and J usage is TRBJ2-7; 7 bases match TRBD1. CDR1 SNHLY and CDR2 FYNNEI come from the germline V gene. J was trimmed by 2 bases and V by 5 bases; bases with no gene match: 3. CDR3 length equals 13 residues.

This clone has only a few counts. The V gene is TRBV11-2, the J gene TRBJ2-3; D possibly corresponds to TRBD1 (5 bases). Trimming took 5 bases from V and 3 from J, leaving 12 bases between them. The CDR3 covers 14 residues. CDR1 SGHAT and CDR2 FQNNGV come from the germline V gene. The CDR3 reads CASSQWGSTDTQYF. The CDR3 region has the DNA TGTGCCAGCAGCCAGTGGGGCTCAACAGATACGCAGTATTTT.